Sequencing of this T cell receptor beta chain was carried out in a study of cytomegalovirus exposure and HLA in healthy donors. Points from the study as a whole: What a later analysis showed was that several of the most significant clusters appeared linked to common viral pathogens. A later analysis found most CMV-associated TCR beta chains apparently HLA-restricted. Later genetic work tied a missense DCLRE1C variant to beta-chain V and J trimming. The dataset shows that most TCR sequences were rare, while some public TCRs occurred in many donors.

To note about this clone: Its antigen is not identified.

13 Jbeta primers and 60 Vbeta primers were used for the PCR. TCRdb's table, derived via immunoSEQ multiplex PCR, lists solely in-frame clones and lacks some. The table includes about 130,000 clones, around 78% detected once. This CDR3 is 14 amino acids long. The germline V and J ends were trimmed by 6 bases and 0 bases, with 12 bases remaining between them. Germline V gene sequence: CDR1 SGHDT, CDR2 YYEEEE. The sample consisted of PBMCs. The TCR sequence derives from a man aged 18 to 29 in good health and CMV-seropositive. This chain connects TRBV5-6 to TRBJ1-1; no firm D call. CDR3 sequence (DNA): TGTGCCAGCAACGAACCGAGCATGAACACTGAAGCTTTCTTT. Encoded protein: CASNEPSMNTEAFF.